This T cell receptor beta chain was observed in a study of blood T cell dynamics during melanoma immunotherapy. Germline values: CDR1 MNHEY, CDR2 SMNVEV (reference sequence). CDR3 size: 16 residues. Trimming cost V 3 bases and J 4 bases, with 18 bases left between them. Study observations and caveats: Unlike progressors, later disease-control patients had W3 repertoires gaining clonality or diversity.

A word on this clone: What it recognizes is unknown.

Indicated time point: pre-treatment baseline. Sampling occurred pretreatment (T0) and at week 3 (W3), after cycle one of checkpoint blockade. TCRdb keeps only in-frame clones here, not all; method: immunoSEQ multiplex PCR. The table includes about 13,000 clones, over 85% detected once. The chain uses TRBV27 and TRBJ1-2; D is possibly TRBD1 (5 bases). The receptor was derived from a human donor with melanoma. Sample: blood, taken from a patient treated with checkpoint blockade. The CDR3 nucleotides read TGTGCCAGCAGTTTCCTAATGGTCACAGGAGTCTATGGCTACACCTTC. Protein sequence: CASSFLMVTGVYGYTF.